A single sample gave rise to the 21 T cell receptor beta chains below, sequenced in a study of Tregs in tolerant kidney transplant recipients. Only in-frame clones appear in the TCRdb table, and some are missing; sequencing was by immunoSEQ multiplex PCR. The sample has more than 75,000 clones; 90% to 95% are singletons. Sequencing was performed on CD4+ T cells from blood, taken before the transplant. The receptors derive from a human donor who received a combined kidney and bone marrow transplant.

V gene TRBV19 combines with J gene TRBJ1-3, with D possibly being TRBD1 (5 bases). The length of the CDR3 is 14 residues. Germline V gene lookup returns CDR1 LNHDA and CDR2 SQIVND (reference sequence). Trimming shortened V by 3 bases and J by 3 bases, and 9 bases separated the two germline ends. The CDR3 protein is CASSIRVNGNTIYF. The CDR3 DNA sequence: TGTGCCAGTAGTATCAGGGTTAATGGAAACACCATATATTTT.

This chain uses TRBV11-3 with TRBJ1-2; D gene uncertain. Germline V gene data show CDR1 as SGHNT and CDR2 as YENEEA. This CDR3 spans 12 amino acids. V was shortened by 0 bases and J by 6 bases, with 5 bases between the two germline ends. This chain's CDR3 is CASSLDPDGYTF. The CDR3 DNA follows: TGTGCCAGCAGCTTAGATCCGGATGGCTACACCTTC.

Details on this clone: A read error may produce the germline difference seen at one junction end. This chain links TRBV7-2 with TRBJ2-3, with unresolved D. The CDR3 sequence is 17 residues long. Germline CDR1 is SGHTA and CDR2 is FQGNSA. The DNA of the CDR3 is TGTGCCAGCAGCGTAGCCCGGAGAACGCGAGGCACAGATACGCAGTATTTT. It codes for CASSVARRTRGTDTQYF.

The CDR3 sequence: CASSPRIGYGYTF. DNA for the CDR3: TGTGCCAGTAGTCCGAGAATCGGTTATGGCTACACCTTC. J is TRBJ1-2 and V is TRBV19; D unclear. The V and J ends lost 5 bases and 5 bases respectively, with 12 bases between them. Per the germline V gene, CDR1 is LNHDA and CDR2 is SQIVND (reference sequence). The CDR3 consists of 13 residues.

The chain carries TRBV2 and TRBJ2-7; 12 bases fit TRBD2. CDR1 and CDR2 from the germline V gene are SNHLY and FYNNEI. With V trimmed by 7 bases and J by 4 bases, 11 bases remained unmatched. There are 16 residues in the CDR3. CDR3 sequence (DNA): TGTGCCAGCAAAGGTGGGCTAGCGGGGGGGCGTTACGAGCAGTACTTC. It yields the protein CASKGGLAGGRYEQYF.

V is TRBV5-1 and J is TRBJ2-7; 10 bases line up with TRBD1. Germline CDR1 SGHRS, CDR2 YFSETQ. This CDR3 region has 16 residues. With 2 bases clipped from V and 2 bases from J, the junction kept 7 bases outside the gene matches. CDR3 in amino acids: CASSLPTGTGAYEQYF. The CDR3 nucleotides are TGCGCCAGCAGCTTACCAACCGGGACAGGGGCCTACGAGCAGTACTTC.

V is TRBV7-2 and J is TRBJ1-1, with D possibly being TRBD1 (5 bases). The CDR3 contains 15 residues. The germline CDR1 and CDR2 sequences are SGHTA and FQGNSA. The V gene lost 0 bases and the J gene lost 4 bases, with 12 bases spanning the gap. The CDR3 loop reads CASSLAGTTGTEAFF. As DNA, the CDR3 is TGTGCCAGCAGCTTAGCGGGGACTACGGGCACTGAAGCTTTCTTT. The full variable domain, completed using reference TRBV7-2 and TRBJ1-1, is GAGVSQSPSNKVTEKGKDVELRCDPISGHTALYWYRQSLGQGLEFLIYFQGNSAPDKSGLPSDRFSAERTGGSVSTLTIQRTQQEDSAVYLCASSLAGTTGTEAFFGQGTRLTVV.

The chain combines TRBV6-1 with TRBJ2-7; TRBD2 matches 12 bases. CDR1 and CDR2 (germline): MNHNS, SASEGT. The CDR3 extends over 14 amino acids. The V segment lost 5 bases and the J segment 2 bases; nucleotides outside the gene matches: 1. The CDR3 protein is CASSPSGRAYEQYF. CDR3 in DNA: TGTGCCAGCAGTCCTAGCGGGAGGGCCTACGAGCAGTACTTC.

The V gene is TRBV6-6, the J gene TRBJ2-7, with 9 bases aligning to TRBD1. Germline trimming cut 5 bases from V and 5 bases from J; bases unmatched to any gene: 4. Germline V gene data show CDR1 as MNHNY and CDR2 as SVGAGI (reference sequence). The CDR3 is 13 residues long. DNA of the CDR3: TGTGCCAGCAGTCTGGGACAGGGAAACGAGCAGTACTTC. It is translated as CASSLGQGNEQYF.

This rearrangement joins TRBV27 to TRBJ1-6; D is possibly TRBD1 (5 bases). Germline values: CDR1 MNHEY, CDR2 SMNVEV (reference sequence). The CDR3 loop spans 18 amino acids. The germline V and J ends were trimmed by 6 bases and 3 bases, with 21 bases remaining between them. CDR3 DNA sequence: TGTGCCAGCAGGGCCCCAGGGAAATATCCGATCTATAATTCACCCCTCCACTTT. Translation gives CASRAPGKYPIYNSPLHF.

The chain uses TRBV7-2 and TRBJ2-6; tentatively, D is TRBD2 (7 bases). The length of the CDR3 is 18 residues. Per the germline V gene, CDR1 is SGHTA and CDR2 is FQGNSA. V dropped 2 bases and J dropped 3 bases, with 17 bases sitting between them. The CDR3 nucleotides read TGTGCCAGCAGCTTACGGGGGGAGGGGGTATATGGGGCCAACGTCCTGACTTTC. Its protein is CASSLRGEGVYGANVLTF.

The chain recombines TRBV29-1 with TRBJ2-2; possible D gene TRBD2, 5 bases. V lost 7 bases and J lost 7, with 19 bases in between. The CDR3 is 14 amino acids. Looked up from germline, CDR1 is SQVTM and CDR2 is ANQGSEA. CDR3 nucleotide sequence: TGCAGCGCTACTTCGGTACGGGATCACGGGGAGCTGTTTTTT. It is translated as CSATSVRDHGELFF.

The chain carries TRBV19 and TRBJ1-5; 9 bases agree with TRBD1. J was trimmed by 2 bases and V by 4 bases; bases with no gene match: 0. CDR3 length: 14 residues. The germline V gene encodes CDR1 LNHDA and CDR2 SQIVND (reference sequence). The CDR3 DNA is TGTGCCAGTAGTAGGGACAGGGGCAATCAGCCCCAGCATTTT. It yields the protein CASSRDRGNQPQHF. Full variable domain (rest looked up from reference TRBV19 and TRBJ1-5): DGGITQSPKYLFRKEGQNVTLSCEQNLNHDAMYWYRQDPGQGLRLIYYSQIVNDFQKGDIAEGYSVSREKKESFPLTVTSAQKNPTAFYLCASSRDRGNQPQHFGDGTRLSIL.

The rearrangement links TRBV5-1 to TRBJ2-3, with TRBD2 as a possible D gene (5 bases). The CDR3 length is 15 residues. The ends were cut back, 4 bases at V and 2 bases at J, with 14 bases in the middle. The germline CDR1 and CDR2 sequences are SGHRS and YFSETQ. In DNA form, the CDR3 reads TGCGCCAGCAGCCGCGGGTTACAGTTCACAGATACGCAGTATTTT. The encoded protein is CASSRGLQFTDTQYF.

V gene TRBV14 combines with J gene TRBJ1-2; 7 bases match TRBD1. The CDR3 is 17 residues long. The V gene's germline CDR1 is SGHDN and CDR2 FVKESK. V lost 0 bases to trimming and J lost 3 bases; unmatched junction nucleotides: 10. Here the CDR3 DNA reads TGTGCCAGCAGCCAAGACTGGGACAGCCAGTGGTACTATGGCTACACCTTC. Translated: CASSQDWDSQWYYGYTF.

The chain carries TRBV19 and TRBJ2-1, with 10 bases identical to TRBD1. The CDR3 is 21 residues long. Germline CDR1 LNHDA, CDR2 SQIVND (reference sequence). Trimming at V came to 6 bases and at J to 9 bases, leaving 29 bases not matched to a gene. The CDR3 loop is CASSHSATGGGGGRALFEQFF. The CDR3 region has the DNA TGTGCCAGTAGCCACTCCGCGACAGGGGGCGGGGGCGGGAGAGCTCTTTTTGAGCAGTTCTTC. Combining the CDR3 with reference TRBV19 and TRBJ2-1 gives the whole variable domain DGGITQSPKYLFRKEGQNVTLSCEQNLNHDAMYWYRQDPGQGLRLIYYSQIVNDFQKGDIAEGYSVSREKKESFPLTVTSAQKNPTAFYLCASSHSATGGGGGRALFEQFFGPGTRLTVL.

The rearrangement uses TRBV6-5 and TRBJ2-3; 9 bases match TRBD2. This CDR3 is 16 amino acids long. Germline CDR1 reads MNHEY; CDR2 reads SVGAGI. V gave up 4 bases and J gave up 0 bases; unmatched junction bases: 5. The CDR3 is CASSSERGASTDTQYF. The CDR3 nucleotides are TGTGCCAGCAGTTCCGAGCGGGGGGCTAGCACAGATACGCAGTATTTT.

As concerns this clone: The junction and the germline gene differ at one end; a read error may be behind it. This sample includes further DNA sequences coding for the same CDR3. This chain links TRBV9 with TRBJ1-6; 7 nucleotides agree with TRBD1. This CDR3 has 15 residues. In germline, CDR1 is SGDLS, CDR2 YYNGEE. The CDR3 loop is CASSVETGYNSPLHF. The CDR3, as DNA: TGTGCCAGCAGCGTAGAGACAGGGTATAATTCCCCCCTCCACTTT.

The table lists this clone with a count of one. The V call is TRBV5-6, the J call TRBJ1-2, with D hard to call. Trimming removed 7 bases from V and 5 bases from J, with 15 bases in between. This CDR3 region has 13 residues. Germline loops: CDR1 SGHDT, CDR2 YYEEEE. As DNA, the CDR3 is TGTGCCAGCGAATCTCTGAGGGTTTATGGCTACACCTTC. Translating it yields CASESLRVYGYTF.

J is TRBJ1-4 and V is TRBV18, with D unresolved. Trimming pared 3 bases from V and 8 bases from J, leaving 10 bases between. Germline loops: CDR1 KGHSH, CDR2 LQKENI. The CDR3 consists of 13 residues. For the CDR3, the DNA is TGTGCCAGCTCACCCAGCGGTAGCGAAAAACTGTTTTTT. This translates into CASSPSGSEKLFF. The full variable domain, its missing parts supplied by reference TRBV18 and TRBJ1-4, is NAGVMQNPRHLVRRRGQEARLRCSPMKGHSHVYWYRQLPEEGLKFMVYLQKENIIDESGMPKERFSAEFPKEGPSILRIQQVVRGDSAAYFCASSPSGSEKLFFGSGTQLSVL.

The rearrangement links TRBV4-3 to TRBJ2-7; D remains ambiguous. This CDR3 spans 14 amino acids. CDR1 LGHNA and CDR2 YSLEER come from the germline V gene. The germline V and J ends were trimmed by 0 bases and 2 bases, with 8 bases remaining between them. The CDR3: CASSQDPGPYEQYF. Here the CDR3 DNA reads TGCGCCAGCAGCCAAGACCCCGGTCCCTACGAGCAGTACTTC.